These 20 T cell receptor beta chains were sequenced from one sample in a study of regulatory T cells in long-lasting Graves disease. Construction of TCR beta libraries relied on iRepertoire HTBI primers and on Arm-PCR targeting CDR3 regions. Using its own MiXCR run on the multiplex PCR reads, TCRdb lists one record per CDR3 protein. This sample has about 540,000 distinct CDR3 sequences, with about 13% found just once. Time point here: newly diagnosed GD, antithyroid drugs for less than 3 months. Construction of the TCR library relied on RNA isolated from PBMCs. These data are also associated with another study on T cells in Graves' hyperthyroidism and ophthalmopathy.

The sample in question was peripheral blood mononuclear cells (PBMCs), obtained at new diagnosis, from a patient treated with antithyroid drugs. The receptor source for this set is a man aged 25-40 years with Graves disease.

This clonotype occurred many times. The chain employs TRBV20-1 and TRBJ2-3, with 9 bases lining up with TRBD2. The trim removed 7 bases at V and 0 bases at J, leaving 20 bases unmatched. The CDR3 contains 19 residues. CDR1 and CDR2 from the germline V gene are DFQATT and SNEGSKA (reference sequence). In DNA form, the CDR3 reads TGCAGTGTCTTGTCCAAGAGACTAGCGGAATCGTCCAGCACAGATACGCAGTATTTT. This sequence encodes CSVLSKRLAESSSTDTQYF.

There are many counts of this clonotype. V usage is TRBV6-1 and J usage is TRBJ1-5, with a weak D call TRBD1 (6 bases). V lost 0 bases and J lost 4, with 7 bases in between. In germline, CDR1 is MNHNS, CDR2 SASEGT. This CDR3 contains 14 residues. The CDR3 DNA reads as TGTGCCAGCAGTGAAGCGGGGACAAATCAGCCCCAGCATTTT. Amino acid sequence: CASSEAGTNQPQHF.

The chain carries TRBV19 and TRBJ2-7; D possibly uses TRBD1 or TRBD2 (5 bases each). Germline loops: CDR1 LNHDA, CDR2 SQIVND (reference sequence). The CDR3 runs 14 residues. Trimming cost V 3 bases and J 0 bases, with 9 bases left between them. The CDR3, as DNA: TGTGCCAGTAGTATGGGGACGGTCTCCTACGAGCAGTACTTC. Its protein product is CASSMGTVSYEQYF. Variable domain in full (rest from reference TRBV19 and TRBJ2-7): DGGITQSPKYLFRKEGQNVTLSCEQNLNHDAMYWYRQDPGQGLRLIYYSQIVNDFQKGDIAEGYSVSREKKESFPLTVTSAQKNPTAFYLCASSMGTVSYEQYFGPGTRLTVT.

This clonotype was observed at least ten times. The rearrangement joins TRBV7-8 to TRBJ1-2, with D perhaps TRBD1 (5 bases). Germline assignment: CDR1 SGHVS and CDR2 FQNEAQ. V was clipped by 5 bases and J by 8 bases, with 18 bases between them. CDR3 length: 14 residues. CDR3 in DNA: TGTGCCAGCAGCCTGGGAAATAGGGGTTACGGCTACACCTTC. The encoded protein is CASSLGNRGYGYTF. Complete variable domain (other parts from reference TRBV7-8 and TRBJ1-2): GAGVSQSPRYKVAKRGQDVALRCDPISGHVSLFWYQQALGQGPEFLTYFQNEAQLDKSGLPSDRFFAERPEGSVSTLKIQRTQQEDSAVYLCASSLGNRGYGYTFGSGTRLTVV.

The table lists this clonotype with many counts. V usage is TRBV20-1 and J usage is TRBJ2-1; possibly TRBD2 for D (6 bases). V was shortened by 0 bases and J by 7 bases, with 16 bases between the two germline ends. Germline-derived CDR1 and CDR2 are DFQATT and SNEGSKA (reference sequence). The CDR3 covers 15 residues. DNA of the CDR3: TGCAGTGCTAGAGAGGAGCGGGCCTGGCCGAATGAGCAGTTCTTC. This codes for CSAREERAWPNEQFF.

The chain uses TRBV5-1 and TRBJ2-1, with D tentatively TRBD1 or TRBD2 (5 bases each). CDR3 length: 14 residues. Per the germline V gene, CDR1 is SGHRS and CDR2 is YFSETQ. Trimming pared 0 bases from V and 2 bases from J, leaving 6 bases between. Here the CDR3 reads CASSLGDPYNEQFF. For the CDR3, the DNA is TGCGCCAGCAGCTTGGGGGACCCCTACAATGAGCAGTTCTTC.

The chain couples TRBV20-1 to TRBJ1-2; unclear D gene. Per the germline V gene, CDR1 is DFQATT and CDR2 is SNEGSKA (reference sequence). V was clipped by 5 bases and J by 7 bases, with 11 bases between them. The CDR3 contains 11 residues. The CDR3 sequence: CSAPTSGGYTF. The CDR3 DNA reads as TGCAGTGCTCCTACCTCGGGTGGCTACACCTTC.

This clonotype was seen ten or more times. The junction differs from germline at one of its ends, possibly a read error. The chain uses TRBV5-1 and TRBJ2-3; 13 nucleotides line up with TRBD2. Germline V gene sequence: CDR1 SGHRS, CDR2 YFSETQ. The CDR3 spans 16 residues. CDR3 DNA sequence: TGTGCCAGCAGCTTAGGACTAGCGGGAGTGACAGATACGCAGTATTTT. Protein: CASSLGLAGVTDTQYF.

This clonotype was seen many times. J is TRBJ1-1 and V is TRBV10-3, with 12 bases lining up with TRBD1. The CDR3 runs to 16 residues. With V trimmed by 2 bases and J by 5 bases, 6 bases remained unmatched. Germline-derived CDR1 and CDR2 are ENHRY and SYGVKD. For the CDR3, the DNA is TGTGCCATCAGTGAGCCGGGACAGGGGGCGCGGACTGAAGCTTTCTTT. It yields the protein CAISEPGQGARTEAFF.

The rearrangement links TRBV6-6 to TRBJ2-5; TRBD2 aligns across 7 bases. V lost 0 bases, J lost 9 bases, and 10 bases stayed unmatched. The CDR3 has 15 residues. CDR1 and CDR2 from the germline V gene are MNHNY and SVGAGI (reference sequence). CDR3 protein: CASSYSLAGRTSQYF. The CDR3 DNA sequence: TGTGCCAGCAGTTACTCGTTAGCGGGTCGGACGTCCCAGTACTTC.

This clonotype was observed many times. The V and J genes are TRBV20-1 and TRBJ2-2, with a possible D match to TRBD1 (6 bases). Trimming left V 4 bases short and J 6 bases short, with 12 bases between. Germline V CDR1 and CDR2: DFQATT, SNEGSKA (reference sequence). This CDR3 has 13 amino acids. Written as DNA, the CDR3 is TGCAGTGCTACCGGACAGTTCCCCGGGGAGCTGTTTTTT. Protein product: CSATGQFPGELFF.

This clonotype has ten or more counts. This rearrangement joins TRBV3-1 to TRBJ1-4; no reliable D call. Between the trimmed V and J ends, which lost 1 base and 7 bases, there was a span of 4 bases. The germline CDR1 and CDR2 sequences are LGHDT and YNNKEL (reference sequence). The CDR3 runs 12 residues. The CDR3 nucleotides are TGTGCCAGCAGCCAAGGGAGTGAAAAACTGTTTTTT. It translates to CASSQGSEKLFF.

The chain has TRBV5-1 and TRBJ2-1, with a weak D call TRBD1 (6 bases). CDR3 length: 16 residues. Germline V gives CDR1 SGHRS, CDR2 YFSETQ. Trimming cost V 0 bases and J 4 bases, with 14 bases left between them. CDR3 bases: TGCGCCAGCAGCTTGGAGGGGTTGGGGGCATACAATGAGCAGTTCTTC. Protein product: CASSLEGLGAYNEQFF.

V is TRBV12-3 or TRBV12-4 and J is TRBJ2-1; 7 positions match TRBD2. The CDR3 has 13 residues. V lost 9 bases and J lost 6; bases outside the gene matches: 8. The CDR3 is CASGGEGLNEQFF. The CDR3 DNA reads as TGTGCCAGTGGAGGGGAGGGGCTCAATGAGCAGTTCTTC.

The rearrangement joins TRBV20-1 to TRBJ2-5; D is unclear. Per germline, CDR1 DFQATT and CDR2 SNEGSKA (reference sequence). The CDR3 runs 14 residues. Trimming took 0 bases from V and 1 from J, leaving 9 bases between them. The CDR3 nucleotides are TGCAGTGCTAGAGACCTAGAAGCCCAAGAGACCCAGTACTTC. It translates to CSARDLEAQETQYF.

This clonotype was recorded a few times. The chain has TRBV11-2 and TRBJ1-5; tentatively, D is TRBD1 (5 bases). V was trimmed by 2 bases and J by 1 base, leaving 9 bases between them. CDR3 length equals 15 residues. Germline CDR1 is SGHAT and CDR2 is FQNNGV. The CDR3 sequence is CASSLNAGSNQPQHF. The CDR3 DNA is TGTGCCAGCAGCTTAAACGCAGGGAGCAATCAGCCCCAGCATTTT.

This chain joins TRBV11-3 and TRBJ2-3; 8 nucleotides match TRBD2. Germline V CDR1 and CDR2: SGHNT, YENEEA. This CDR3 has 19 residues. Losses at the gene ends were 5 bases for V and 4 bases for J; bases not matched to a gene: 20. The CDR3 DNA follows: TGTGCCAGCAGCCCGGGACTAGTGGGAGGCGGGCTTATTGCAGATACGCAGTATTTT. Its translation: CASSPGLVGGGLIADTQYF. Full variable domain (rest looked up from reference TRBV11-3 and TRBJ2-3): EAGVVQSPRYKIIEKKQPVAFWCNPISGHNTLYWYLQNLGQGPELLIRYENEEAVDDSQLPKDRFSAERLKGVDSTLKIQPAELGDSAVYLCASSPGLVGGGLIADTQYFGPGTRLTVL.

In this sample, this clonotype turned up many times. The chain uses TRBV30 and TRBJ1-4; D remains ambiguous. There are 14 residues in the CDR3. Looked up from germline, CDR1 is GTSNPN and CDR2 is SVGIG (reference sequence). V lost 0 bases and J 0 bases, leaving 5 bases between the germline ends. CDR3 loop: CAWSVSATNEKLFF. DNA of the CDR3: TGTGCCTGGAGTGTCTCAGCAACTAATGAAAAACTGTTTTTT.

This clonotype was seen only a few times. The chain employs TRBV30 and TRBJ1-3; 9 bases map to TRBD1. Germline CDR1 reads GTSNPN; CDR2 reads SVGIG (reference sequence). The CDR3 contains 15 residues. Trimming took 3 bases from V and 4 from J; bases not matched to a gene: 7. The CDR3 is CAWRPPGTGGNTIYF. The CDR3 region has the DNA TGTGCCTGGAGGCCCCCGGGGACAGGGGGAAACACCATATATTTT. The full variable domain, in which reference TRBV30 and TRBJ1-3 provide the parts outside the CDR3, is SQTIHQWPATLVQPVGSPLSLECTVEGTSNPNLYWYRQAAGRGLQLLFYSVGIGQISSEVPQNLSASRPQDRQFILSSKKLLLSDSGFYLCAWRPPGTGGNTIYFGEGSWLTVV.

This clonotype was recorded many times. The V call is TRBV29-1, the J call TRBJ1-1; D is unclear. Germline CDR1 is SQVTM and CDR2 is ANQGSEA. The V gene lost 3 bases and the J gene lost 6 bases, with 20 bases spanning the gap. CDR3 size: 15 residues. CDR3 sequence: CSVDARGYDPSEAFF. In nucleotides, the CDR3 is TGCAGCGTTGACGCTAGAGGCTACGACCCCTCTGAAGCTTTCTTT.